The TCR beta chain described here comes from a study of regulatory T cells in long-lasting Graves disease. To make TCR beta libraries, researchers used iRepertoire HTBI primers and Arm-PCR of CDR3 regions. MiXCR, applied by TCRdb to the multiplex PCR reads, yields one record per CDR3 protein. The sample includes fewer than 350,000 distinct CDR3 sequences, 18% of them seen just once. The length of the CDR3 is 15 residues. Germline V gene lookup returns CDR1 GTSNPN and CDR2 SVGIG (reference sequence). V lost 0 bases and J 1 base, leaving 12 bases between the germline ends. Study-wide points: Relative to new patients (under 1,000), persistent patients exhibited greater sharing of public clonotypes (about 3,000). The TCR repertoire of persistent Graves' patients was less diverse than that of newly diagnosed ones. Small numbers of samples may have cut accuracy.

Time point specified: newly diagnosed GD, antithyroid drugs for less than 3 months. From PBMCs, RNA was extracted and then used to make the TCR library. Patients all came to the study from an endocrinology department in Xi'an, China. The sample holds many counts of this clonotype. Its antigen is currently unknown. This receptor was obtained from a female donor with Graves disease. The source material was peripheral blood mononuclear cells (PBMCs), sampled at new diagnosis, from a patient treated with antithyroid drugs. The chain carries TRBV30 and TRBJ1-1; D possibly corresponds to TRBD1 (6 bases). In DNA, the CDR3 is TGTGCCTGGAGTGTCTGGGGGGCGAAGAACACTGAAGCTTTCTTT. Protein product: CAWSVWGAKNTEAFF.